The next 2 T cell receptor beta chains were all read from a single sample in a study. MiXCR, run by TCRdb on the 5' RACE reads, gives a single entry per CDR3 protein. The sample yields 6,400 or so distinct CDR3 sequences, 59% seen once. The sequenced material came from tumor-infiltrating memory CD4+ T cells sorted from the breast tumor. Subset noted: memory CD4+ T cells, CD4+CD45RO+CD25-. The receptors originated from a female donor with breast cancer.

This clonotype was observed a single time. The chain uses TRBV5-4 and TRBJ2-5; D is undetermined. V lost 2 bases and J 3 bases, leaving 11 bases between the germline ends. The V gene's germline CDR1 is SGHNT and CDR2 YYREEE (reference sequence). CDR3 length: 14 amino acids. The CDR3 is CASSLNTLKETQYF. The CDR3 coding sequence is TGTGCCAGCAGCTTAAACACCCTAAAAGAGACCCAGTACTTC.

This chain connects TRBV4-2 to TRBJ2-7; D possibly matches TRBD1 or TRBD2 (5 bases each). Trimming took 1 base from V and 0 from J, leaving 19 bases between them. From germline, CDR1 is LGHNA and CDR2 YNFKEQ. The CDR3 length is 18 residues. CDR3 DNA sequence: TGTGCCAGCAGCCAAGGGAGTTCCGGGACGGCGAGCTCCTACGAGCAGTACTTC. Protein: CASSQGSSGTASSYEQYF.